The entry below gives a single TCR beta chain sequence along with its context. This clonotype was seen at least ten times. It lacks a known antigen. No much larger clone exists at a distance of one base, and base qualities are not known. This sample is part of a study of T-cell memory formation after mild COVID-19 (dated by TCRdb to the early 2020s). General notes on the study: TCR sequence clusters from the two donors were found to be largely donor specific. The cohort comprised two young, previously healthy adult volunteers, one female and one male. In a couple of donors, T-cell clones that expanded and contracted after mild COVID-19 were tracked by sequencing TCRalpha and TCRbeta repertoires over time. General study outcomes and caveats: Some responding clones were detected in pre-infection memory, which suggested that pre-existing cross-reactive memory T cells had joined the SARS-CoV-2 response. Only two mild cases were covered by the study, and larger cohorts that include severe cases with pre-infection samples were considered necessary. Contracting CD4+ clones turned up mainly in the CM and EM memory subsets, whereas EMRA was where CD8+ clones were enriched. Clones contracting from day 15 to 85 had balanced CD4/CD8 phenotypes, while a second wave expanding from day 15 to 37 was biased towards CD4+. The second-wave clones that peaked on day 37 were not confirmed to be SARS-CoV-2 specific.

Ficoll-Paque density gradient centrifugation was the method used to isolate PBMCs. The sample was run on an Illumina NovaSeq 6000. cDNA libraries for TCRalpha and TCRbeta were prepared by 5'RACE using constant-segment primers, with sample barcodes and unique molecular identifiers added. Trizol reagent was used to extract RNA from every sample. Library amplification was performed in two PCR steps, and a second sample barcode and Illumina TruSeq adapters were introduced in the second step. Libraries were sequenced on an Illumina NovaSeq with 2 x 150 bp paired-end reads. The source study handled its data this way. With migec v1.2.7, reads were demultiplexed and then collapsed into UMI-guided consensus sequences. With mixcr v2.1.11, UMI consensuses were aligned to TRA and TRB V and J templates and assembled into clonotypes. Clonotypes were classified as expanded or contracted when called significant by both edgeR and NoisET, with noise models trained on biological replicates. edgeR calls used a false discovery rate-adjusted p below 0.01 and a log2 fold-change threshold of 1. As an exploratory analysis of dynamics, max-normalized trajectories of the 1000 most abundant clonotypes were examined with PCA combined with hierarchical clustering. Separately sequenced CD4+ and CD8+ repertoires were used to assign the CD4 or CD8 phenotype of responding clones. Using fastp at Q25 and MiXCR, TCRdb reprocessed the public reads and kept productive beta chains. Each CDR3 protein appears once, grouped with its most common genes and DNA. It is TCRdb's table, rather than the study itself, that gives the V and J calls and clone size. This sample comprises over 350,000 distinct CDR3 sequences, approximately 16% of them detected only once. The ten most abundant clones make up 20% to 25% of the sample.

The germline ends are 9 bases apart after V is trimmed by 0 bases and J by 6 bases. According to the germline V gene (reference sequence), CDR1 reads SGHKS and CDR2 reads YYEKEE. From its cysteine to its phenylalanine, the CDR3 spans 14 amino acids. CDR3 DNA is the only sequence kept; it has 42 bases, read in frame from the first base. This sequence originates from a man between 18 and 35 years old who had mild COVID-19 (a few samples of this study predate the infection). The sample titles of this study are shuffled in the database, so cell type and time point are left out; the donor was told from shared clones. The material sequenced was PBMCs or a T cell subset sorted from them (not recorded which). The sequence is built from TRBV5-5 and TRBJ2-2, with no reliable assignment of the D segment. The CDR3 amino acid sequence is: CASSLGTASGELFF. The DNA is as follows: TGTGCCAGCAGCTTGGGGACCGCATCCGGGGAGCTGTTTTTT.